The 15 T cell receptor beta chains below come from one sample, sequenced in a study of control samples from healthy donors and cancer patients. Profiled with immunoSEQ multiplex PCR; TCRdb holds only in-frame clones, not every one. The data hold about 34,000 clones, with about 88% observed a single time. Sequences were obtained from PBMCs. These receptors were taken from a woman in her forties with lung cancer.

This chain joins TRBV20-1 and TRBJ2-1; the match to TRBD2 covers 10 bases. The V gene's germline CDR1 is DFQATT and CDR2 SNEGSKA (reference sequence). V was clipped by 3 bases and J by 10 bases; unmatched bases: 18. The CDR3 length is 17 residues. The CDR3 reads CSASSPLLAGRRGEQFF. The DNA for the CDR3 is TGCAGTGCTAGTTCCCCCCTACTAGCGGGGCGACGGGGAGAGCAGTTCTTC.

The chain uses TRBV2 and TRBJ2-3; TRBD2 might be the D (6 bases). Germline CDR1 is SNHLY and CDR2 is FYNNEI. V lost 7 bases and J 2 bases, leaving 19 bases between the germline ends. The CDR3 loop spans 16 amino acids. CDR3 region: CASNPRGGGSTDTQYF. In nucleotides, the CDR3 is TGTGCCAGCAACCCCCGGGGAGGAGGCTCCACAGATACGCAGTATTTT.

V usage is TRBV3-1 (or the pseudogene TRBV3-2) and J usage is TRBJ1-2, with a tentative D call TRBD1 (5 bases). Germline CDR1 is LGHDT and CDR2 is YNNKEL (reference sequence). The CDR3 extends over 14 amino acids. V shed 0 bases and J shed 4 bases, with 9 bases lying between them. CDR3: CASSQDRQPYGYTF. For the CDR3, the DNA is TGTGCCAGCAGCCAAGATCGACAGCCCTATGGCTACACCTTC.

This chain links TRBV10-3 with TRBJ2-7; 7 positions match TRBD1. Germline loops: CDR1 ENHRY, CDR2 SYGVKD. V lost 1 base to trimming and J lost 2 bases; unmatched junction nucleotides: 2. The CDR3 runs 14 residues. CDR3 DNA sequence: TGTGCCATCAGTGAGTTCACAGGGGCCTACGAGCAGTACTTC. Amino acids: CAISEFTGAYEQYF.

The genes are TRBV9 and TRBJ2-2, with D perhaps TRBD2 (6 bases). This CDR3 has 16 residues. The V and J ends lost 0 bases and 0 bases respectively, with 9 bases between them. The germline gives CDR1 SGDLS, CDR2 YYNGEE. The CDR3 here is CASSVGGTSNTGELFF. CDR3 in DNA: TGTGCCAGCAGCGTAGGTGGGACTTCGAACACCGGGGAGCTGTTTTTT. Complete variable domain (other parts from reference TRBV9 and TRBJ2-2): DSGVTQTPKHLITATGQRVTLRCSPRSGDLSVYWYQQSLDQGLQFLIQYYNGEERAKGNILERFSAQQFPDLHSELNLSSLELGDSALYFCASSVGGTSNTGELFFGEGSRLTVL.

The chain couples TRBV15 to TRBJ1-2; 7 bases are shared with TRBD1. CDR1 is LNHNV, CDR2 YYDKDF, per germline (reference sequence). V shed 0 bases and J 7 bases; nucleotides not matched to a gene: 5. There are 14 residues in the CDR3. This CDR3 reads CATSRERQGLGYTF. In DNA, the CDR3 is TGTGCCACCAGCAGAGAGAGACAGGGTCTTGGCTACACCTTC.

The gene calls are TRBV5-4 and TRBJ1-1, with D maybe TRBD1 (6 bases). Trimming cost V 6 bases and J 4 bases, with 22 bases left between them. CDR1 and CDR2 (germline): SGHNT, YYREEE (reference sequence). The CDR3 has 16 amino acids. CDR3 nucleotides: TGTGCCAGCACCCCTGGTGGGGACAAGCGGGCCACTGAAGCTTTCTTT. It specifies CASTPGGDKRATEAFF.

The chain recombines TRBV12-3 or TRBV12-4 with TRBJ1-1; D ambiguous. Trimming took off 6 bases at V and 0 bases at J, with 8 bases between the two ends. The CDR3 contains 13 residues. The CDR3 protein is CASSPLVNTEAFF. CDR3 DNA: TGTGCCAGCAGCCCGCTGGTGAACACTGAAGCTTTCTTT.

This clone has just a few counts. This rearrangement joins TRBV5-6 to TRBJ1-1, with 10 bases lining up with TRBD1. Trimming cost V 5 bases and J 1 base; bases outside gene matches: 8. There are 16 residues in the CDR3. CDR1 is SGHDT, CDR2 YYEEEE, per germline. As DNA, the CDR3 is TGTGCCAGCAGTCAAAGGACAGGGGGGTGGAACACTGAAGCTTTCTTT. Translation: CASSQRTGGWNTEAFF.

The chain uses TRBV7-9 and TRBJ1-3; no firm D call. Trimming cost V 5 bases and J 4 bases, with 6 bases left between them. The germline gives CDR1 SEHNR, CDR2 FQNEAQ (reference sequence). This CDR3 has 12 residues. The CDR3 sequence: CASSPLGNTIYF. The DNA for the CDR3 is TGTGCCAGCAGCCCCCTCGGAAACACCATATATTTT.

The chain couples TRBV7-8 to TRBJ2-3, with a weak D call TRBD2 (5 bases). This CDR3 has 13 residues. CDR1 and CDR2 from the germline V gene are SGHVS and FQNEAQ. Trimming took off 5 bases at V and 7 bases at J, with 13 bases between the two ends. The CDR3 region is CASSTSERNTQYF. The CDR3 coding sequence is TGTGCCAGCAGCACTTCAGAGCGGAATACGCAGTATTTT.

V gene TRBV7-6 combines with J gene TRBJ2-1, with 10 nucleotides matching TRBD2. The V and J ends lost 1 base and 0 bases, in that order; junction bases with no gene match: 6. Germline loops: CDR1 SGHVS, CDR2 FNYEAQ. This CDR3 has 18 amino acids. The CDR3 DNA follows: TGTGCCAGCAGCTTAGACCCCGGGACTAGCGACTCCTACAATGAGCAGTTCTTC. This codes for CASSLDPGTSDSYNEQFF.

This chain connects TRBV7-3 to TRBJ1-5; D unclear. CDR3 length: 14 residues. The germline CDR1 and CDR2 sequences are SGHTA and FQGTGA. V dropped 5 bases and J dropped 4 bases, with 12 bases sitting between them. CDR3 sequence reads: CASSPLTRNQPQHF. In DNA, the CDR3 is TGTGCCAGCAGCCCCTTAACGAGAAATCAGCCCCAGCATTTT.

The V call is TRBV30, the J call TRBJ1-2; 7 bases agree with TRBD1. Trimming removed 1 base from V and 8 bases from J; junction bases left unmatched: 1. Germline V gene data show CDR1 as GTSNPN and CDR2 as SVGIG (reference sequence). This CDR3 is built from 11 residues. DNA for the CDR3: TGTGCCTGGAGTGGAGGGGGCGGCTACACCTTC. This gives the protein CAWSGGGGYTF.

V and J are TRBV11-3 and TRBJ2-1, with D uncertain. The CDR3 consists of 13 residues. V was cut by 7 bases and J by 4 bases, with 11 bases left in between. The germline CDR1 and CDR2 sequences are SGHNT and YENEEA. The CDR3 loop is CASTLDEYNEQFF. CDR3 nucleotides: TGTGCCAGCACTCTCGACGAGTACAATGAGCAGTTCTTC.